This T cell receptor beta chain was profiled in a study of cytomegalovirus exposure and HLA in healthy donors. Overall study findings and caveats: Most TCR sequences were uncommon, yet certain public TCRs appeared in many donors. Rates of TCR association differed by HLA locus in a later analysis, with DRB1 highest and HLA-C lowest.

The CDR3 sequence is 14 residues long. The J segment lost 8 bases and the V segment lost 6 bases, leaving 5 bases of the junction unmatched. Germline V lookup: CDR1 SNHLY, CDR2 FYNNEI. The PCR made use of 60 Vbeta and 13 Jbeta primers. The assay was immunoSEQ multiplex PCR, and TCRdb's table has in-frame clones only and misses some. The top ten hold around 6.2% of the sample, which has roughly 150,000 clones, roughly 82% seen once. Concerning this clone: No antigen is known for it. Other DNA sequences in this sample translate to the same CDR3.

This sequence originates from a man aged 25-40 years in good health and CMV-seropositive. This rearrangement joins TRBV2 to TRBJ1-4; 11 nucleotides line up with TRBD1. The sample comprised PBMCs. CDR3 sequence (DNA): TGTGCCAGCAGGGCCGGGACAGGGGGGGAAAAACTGTTTTTT. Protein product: CASRAGTGGEKLFF.